The next 24 T cell receptor beta chains were all read from a single sample in a study of sequential checkpoint blockade in melanoma. The protocol was immunoSEQ multiplex PCR, while the TCRdb copy is restricted to in-frame clones and leaves out a portion. The sample yields under 20,000 clones, roughly 70% seen once. Treatment: randomized to nivolumab then ipilimumab (arm A) or the reverse (arm B). Source: CD8+ T cells sorted from blood (inferred from file names), taken from a patient given nivolumab and ipilimumab in sequence. The receptors here all came from a human donor with melanoma.

This chain links TRBV11-3 with TRBJ1-1, with D hard to call. Germline-derived CDR1 and CDR2 are SGHNT and YENEEA. This CDR3 is built from 14 residues. V lost 8 bases, J lost 0 bases, and 13 bases lay in between. In DNA form, the CDR3 reads TGTGCCAGCCGTACAGAGAATGTGAACACTGAAGCTTTCTTT. Protein sequence: CASRTENVNTEAFF. The full variable domain, completed using reference TRBV11-3 and TRBJ1-1, is EAGVVQSPRYKIIEKKQPVAFWCNPISGHNTLYWYLQNLGQGPELLIRYENEEAVDDSQLPKDRFSAERLKGVDSTLKIQPAELGDSAVYLCASRTENVNTEAFFGQGTRLTVV.

J is TRBJ2-5 and V is TRBV5-1; possibly TRBD2 for D (5 bases). The J call may not be correct, given that the DNA end is closer to TRBJ2-7. CDR1 and CDR2 (germline): SGHRS, YFSETQ. This CDR3 region has 14 residues. The CDR3 region has the DNA TGCGCCAGCAGCTTCGGGGTGTCTAACTACGAGCAGTACTTC. Its translation: CASSFGVSNYEQYF.

V is TRBV12-5 and J is TRBJ2-7; no clear D. V was pared by 5 bases and J by 4 bases, with 9 bases between. This CDR3 comprises 12 residues. Germline assignment: CDR1 LGHNT and CDR2 FRNRAP. CDR3: CASGPPGYEQYF. CDR3 in DNA: TGTGCTAGTGGTCCTCCCGGTTACGAGCAGTACTTC.

This chain connects TRBV27 to TRBJ2-5; D might be TRBD1 (5 bases). V was cut by 5 bases and J by 7 bases, with 11 bases left in between. Germline-derived CDR1 and CDR2 are MNHEY and SMNVEV (reference sequence). CDR3 size: 12 residues. CDR3 residues: CASSINQGTQYF. CDR3 nucleotides: TGTGCCAGCAGTATCAACCAGGGGACCCAGTACTTC.

The rearrangement links TRBV6-6 to TRBJ1-1; D is uncertain. Germline lookup yields CDR1 MNHNY and CDR2 SVGAGI (reference sequence). V lost 0 bases and J 2 bases, leaving 10 bases between the germline ends. The CDR3 length is 15 residues. The CDR3 is CASSYSRVPNTEAFF. As DNA, the CDR3 is TGTGCCAGCAGTTACTCGAGGGTGCCTAACACTGAAGCTTTCTTT.

CDR3 nucleotide sequence: TGTGCCAGCAGTGGGTTTACAGGGGCATTGCCCTACGAGCAGTACTTC. Translated, it gives CASSGFTGALPYEQYF. The chain uses TRBV25-1 and TRBJ2-7, with 7 bases fitting TRBD1. Trimming removed 4 bases from V and 2 bases from J; junction bases left unmatched: 11. Germline values: CDR1 MGHDK, CDR2 SYGVNS. This CDR3 is built from 16 residues.

This chain uses TRBV14 with TRBJ1-4; no definite D call. Germline V CDR1 and CDR2: SGHDN, FVKESK. With 4 bases removed from V and 5 bases from J, the gap between germline ends came to 11 bases. The CDR3 consists of 14 residues. This CDR3 reads CASSPSGPNEKLFF. Written as DNA, the CDR3 is TGTGCCAGCAGCCCGAGTGGGCCAAATGAAAAACTGTTTTTT. The full variable domain, completed using reference TRBV14 and TRBJ1-4, is EAGVTQFPSHSVIEKGQTVTLRCDPISGHDNLYWYRRVMGKEIKFLLHFVKESKQDESGMPNNRFLAERTGGTYSTLKVQPAELEDSGVYFCASSPSGPNEKLFFGSGTQLSVL.

CDR3 nucleotide sequence: TGCAGCGTTGAAGATTACAAAAACAGGGTGGGCGAGCAGTACTTC. It translates to CSVEDYKNRVGEQYF. The rearrangement joins TRBV29-1 to TRBJ2-7; D is perhaps TRBD1 (6 bases). V was trimmed by 0 bases and J by 6 bases, leaving 18 bases between them. The CDR3 sequence is 15 residues long. CDR1 is SQVTM and CDR2 is ANQGSEA in the germline V gene.

The chain links TRBV7-6 to TRBJ2-2, with TRBD2 matching 13 bases. This CDR3 is 17 amino acids long. With V trimmed by 3 bases and J by 7 bases, 8 bases remained unmatched. Germline values: CDR1 SGHVS, CDR2 FNYEAQ. For the CDR3, the DNA is TGTGCCAGCAGCTTCACTAGCGGGGGGGCGCATGTCGGGGAGCTGTTTTTT. Protein product: CASSFTSGGAHVGELFF.

The rearrangement uses TRBV14 and TRBJ1-2, with 7 nucleotides matching TRBD1. The length of the CDR3 is 13 residues. Germline CDR1 is SGHDN and CDR2 is FVKESK. J was trimmed by 4 bases and V by 1 base; bases with no gene match: 0. CDR3 bases: TGTGCCAGCAGCCAAGGACAGGGCTATGGCTACACCTTC. Protein sequence: CASSQGQGYGYTF.

V is TRBV11-3 and J is TRBJ2-7; D remains ambiguous. Trimming stripped 2 bases from V and 7 bases from J, with 9 bases between. Germline CDR1 is SGHNT and CDR2 is YENEEA. The CDR3 extends over 12 amino acids. CDR3: CASSLSRREQYF. The CDR3 DNA sequence: TGTGCCAGCAGCTTATCTAGGCGTGAGCAGTACTTC.

V and J are TRBV2 and TRBJ2-7; no clear D. The CDR3 extends over 12 amino acids. V lost 5 bases and J 7 bases, leaving 12 bases between the germline ends. In germline, CDR1 is SNHLY, CDR2 FYNNEI. In nucleotides, the CDR3 is TGTGCCAGCAGTCCGTTGGTGCGGGAGCAGTACTTC. This translates into CASSPLVREQYF.

In its sample, this clone was seen a few times. The V call is TRBV5-6, the J call TRBJ2-7; 9 nucleotides agree with TRBD2. Trimming removed 3 bases from V and 3 bases from J; junction bases left unmatched: 13. The CDR3 contains 17 residues. CDR1 SGHDT and CDR2 YYEEEE come from the germline V gene. CDR3 amino acids: CASSSALWVAGDYEQYF. As DNA, the CDR3 is TGTGCCAGCAGCTCCGCCCTGTGGGTAGCGGGGGACTACGAGCAGTACTTC.

V gene TRBV14 combines with J gene TRBJ2-1; TRBD2 might be the D (6 bases). Germline CDR1 and CDR2: SGHDN and FVKESK. CDR3 length: 16 amino acids. Trimming took 0 bases from V and 6 from J, leaving 15 bases between them. CDR3 bases: TGTGCCAGCAGCCAAGAAAGGACTATCCCAAGCAATGAGCAGTTCTTC. This gives the protein CASSQERTIPSNEQFF.

The chain is built from TRBV6-5 and TRBJ1-4, with 8 bases fitting TRBD1. This CDR3 has 15 amino acids. V was pared by 0 bases and J by 10 bases, with 7 bases of the junction left unmatched. Germline loops: CDR1 MNHEY, CDR2 SVGAGI. The CDR3 DNA sequence: TGTGCCAGCAGTTACTCCGGGACAGGAGTCGGAAAACTGTTTTTT. Translated: CASSYSGTGVGKLFF.

The chain carries TRBV25-1 and TRBJ2-7, with TRBD1 matching over 9 bases. V gave up 0 bases and J gave up 6 bases; unmatched junction bases: 15. Germline CDR1 MGHDK, CDR2 SYGVNS. The CDR3 consists of 18 residues. CDR3 nucleotide sequence: TGTGCCAGCAGTGAATATCCTTCACAGGGGGCAAAACCTTGCGAGCAGTACTTC. It specifies CASSEYPSQGAKPCEQYF.

This chain connects TRBV4-2 to TRBJ1-5; D remains unclear. This CDR3 has 13 residues. Trimming shortened V by 2 bases and J by 4 bases, and 6 bases separated the two germline ends. Germline CDR1 and CDR2: LGHNA and YNFKEQ. The CDR3, as DNA: TGTGCCAGCAGCCAATATCTGAATCAGCCCCAGCATTTT. It codes for CASSQYLNQPQHF.

The chain uses TRBV7-9 and TRBJ2-2, with TRBD2 as a possible D gene (6 bases). The V and J ends lost 5 bases and 5 bases respectively, with 15 bases between them. The germline V gene has CDR1 SEHNR and CDR2 FQNEAQ (reference sequence). This CDR3 has 15 amino acids. CDR3 sequence: CASSPVRGFTGELFF. The DNA of the CDR3 is TGTGCCAGCAGCCCGGTCCGGGGGTTTACCGGGGAGCTGTTTTTT.

This sequence joins TRBV5-6 and TRBJ2-7; D perhaps matches TRBD1 (6 bases). Trimming removed 2 bases from V and 0 bases from J, with 9 bases in between. This CDR3 contains 14 residues. Per germline, CDR1 SGHDT and CDR2 YYEEEE. CDR3 sequence reads: CASSLSGDSYEQYF. The CDR3 bases are TGTGCCAGCAGCTTATCAGGGGACTCCTACGAGCAGTACTTC.

The chain uses TRBV25-1 and TRBJ1-2, with 7 bases identical to TRBD1. Germline assignment: CDR1 MGHDK and CDR2 SYGVNS. This CDR3 spans 12 amino acids. The V and J ends lost 7 bases and 7 bases, in that order; junction bases with no gene match: 6. The CDR3 here is CASKEGASGYTF. CDR3 nucleotides: TGTGCCAGCAAGGAGGGGGCTAGTGGCTACACCTTC.

CDR3 sequence (DNA): TGTGCCAGCATACTCAGGAGGGGACCGAACACTGAAGCTTTCTTT. It is translated as CASILRRGPNTEAFF. The chain links TRBV19 to TRBJ1-1; the D gene is possibly TRBD1 (5 bases). Germline values: CDR1 LNHDA, CDR2 SQIVND (reference sequence). V dropped 9 bases and J dropped 1 base, with 18 bases sitting between them. There are 15 residues in the CDR3.

This clone was observed a few times. The chain links TRBV7-2 to TRBJ1-3; tentative D call: TRBD1 (5 bases). Trimming took 3 bases from V and 4 from J, leaving 19 bases between them. Germline V gene data show CDR1 as SGHTA and CDR2 as FQGNSA. There are 17 residues in the CDR3. The CDR3 DNA reads as TGTGCCAGCAGCTTTCGGGGTGGCGGGGCTGTCGGAAACACCATATATTTT. It translates to CASSFRGGGAVGNTIYF.

This clone appeared a few times. The chain is built from TRBV7-9 and TRBJ1-2, with D hard to call. CDR3 length: 12 residues. Per the germline V gene, CDR1 is SEHNR and CDR2 is FQNEAQ (reference sequence). V lost 1 base and J lost 7, with 7 bases in between. CDR3 loop: CASSLDGAGYTF. The DNA for the CDR3 is TGTGCCAGCAGCTTAGACGGTGCTGGCTACACCTTC. Combining the CDR3 with reference TRBV7-9 and TRBJ1-2 gives the whole variable domain DTGVSQNPRHKITKRGQNVTFRCDPISEHNRLYWYRQTLGQGPEFLTYFQNEAQLEKSRLLSDRFSAERPKGSFSTLEIQRTEQGDSAMYLCASSLDGAGYTFGSGTRLTVV.

The V call is TRBV28, the J call TRBJ2-1; 7 nucleotides align to TRBD1. The CDR3 is 15 residues long. Trimming took 2 bases from V and 2 from J; bases not matched to a gene: 3. Germline V CDR1 and CDR2: MDHEN, SYDVKM. CDR3 protein: CASSLPGGTYNEQFF. The CDR3 nucleotides read TGTGCCAGCAGTTTACCAGGGGGAACCTACAATGAGCAGTTCTTC.